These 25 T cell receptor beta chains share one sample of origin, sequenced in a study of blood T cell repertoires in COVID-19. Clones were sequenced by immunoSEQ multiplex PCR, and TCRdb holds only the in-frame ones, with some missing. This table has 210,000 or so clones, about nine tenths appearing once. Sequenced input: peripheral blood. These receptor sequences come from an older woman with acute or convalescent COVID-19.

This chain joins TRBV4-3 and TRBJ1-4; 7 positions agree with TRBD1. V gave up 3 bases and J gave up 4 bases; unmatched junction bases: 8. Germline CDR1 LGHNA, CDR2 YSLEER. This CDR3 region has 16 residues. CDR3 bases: TGCGCCAGCAGCCAGGAATCGACAGGGTTTAATGAAAAACTGTTTTTT. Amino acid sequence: CASSQESTGFNEKLFF.

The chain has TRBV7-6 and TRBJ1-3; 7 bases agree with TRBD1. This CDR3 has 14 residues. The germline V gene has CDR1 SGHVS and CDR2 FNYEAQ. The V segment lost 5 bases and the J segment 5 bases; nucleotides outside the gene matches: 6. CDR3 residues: CASSPGTARNTIYF. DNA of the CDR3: TGTGCCAGCAGCCCGGGGACAGCAAGAAACACCATATATTTT.

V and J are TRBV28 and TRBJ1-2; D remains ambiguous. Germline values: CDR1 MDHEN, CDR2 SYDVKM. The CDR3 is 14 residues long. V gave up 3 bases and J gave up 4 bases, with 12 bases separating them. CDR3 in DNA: TGTGCCAGCAGTTTCCCCTCGGGGAGCTATGGCTACACCTTC. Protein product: CASSFPSGSYGYTF.

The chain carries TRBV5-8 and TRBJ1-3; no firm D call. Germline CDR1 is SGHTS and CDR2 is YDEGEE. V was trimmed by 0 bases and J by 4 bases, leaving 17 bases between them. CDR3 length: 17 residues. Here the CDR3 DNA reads TGTGCCAGCAGCTTGGAAAAATTCGGTGTCTCGGGAAACACCATATATTTT. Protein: CASSLEKFGVSGNTIYF.

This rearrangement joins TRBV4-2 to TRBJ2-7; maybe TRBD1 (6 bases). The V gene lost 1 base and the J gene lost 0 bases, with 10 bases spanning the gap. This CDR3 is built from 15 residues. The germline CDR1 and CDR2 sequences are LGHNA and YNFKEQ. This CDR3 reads CASSQGQGSSYEQYF. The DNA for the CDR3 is TGTGCCAGCAGCCAAGGGCAGGGGAGCTCCTACGAGCAGTACTTC.

Here the CDR3 DNA reads TGTGCCAGCAGCGTAGGGGGGGCAGATACGCAGTATTTT. Translation gives CASSVGGADTQYF. V gene TRBV9 combines with J gene TRBJ2-3; possible D gene TRBD2, 6 bases. Germline V CDR1 and CDR2: SGDLS, YYNGEE. The CDR3 length is 13 residues. Trimming took 0 bases from V and 4 from J, leaving 6 bases between them. Full variable domain (missing parts from reference TRBV9 and TRBJ2-3): DSGVTQTPKHLITATGQRVTLRCSPRSGDLSVYWYQQSLDQGLQFLIQYYNGEERAKGNILERFSAQQFPDLHSELNLSSLELGDSALYFCASSVGGADTQYFGPGTRLTVL.

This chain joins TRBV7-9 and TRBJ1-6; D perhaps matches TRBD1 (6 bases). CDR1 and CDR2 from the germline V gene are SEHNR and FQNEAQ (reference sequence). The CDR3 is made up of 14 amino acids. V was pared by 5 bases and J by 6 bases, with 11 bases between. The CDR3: CASSRTALNSPLHF. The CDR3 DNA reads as TGTGCCAGCAGCCGGACAGCACTTAATTCACCCCTCCACTTT. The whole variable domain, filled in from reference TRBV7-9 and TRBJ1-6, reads DTGVSQNPRHKITKRGQNVTFRCDPISEHNRLYWYRQTLGQGPEFLTYFQNEAQLEKSRLLSDRFSAERPKGSFSTLEIQRTEQGDSAMYLCASSRTALNSPLHFGNGTRLTVT.

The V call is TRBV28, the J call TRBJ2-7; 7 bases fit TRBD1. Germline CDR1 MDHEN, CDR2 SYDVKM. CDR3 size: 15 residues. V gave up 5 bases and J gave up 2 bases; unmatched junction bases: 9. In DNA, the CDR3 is TGTGCCAGCAGTCCGAACCATGGGACAGCCTACGAGCAGTACTTC. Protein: CASSPNHGTAYEQYF.

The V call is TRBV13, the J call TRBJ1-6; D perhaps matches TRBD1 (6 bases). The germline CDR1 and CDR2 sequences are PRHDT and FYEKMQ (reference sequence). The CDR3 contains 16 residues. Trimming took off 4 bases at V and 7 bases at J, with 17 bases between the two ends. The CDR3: CASSSSGGPQNSPLHF. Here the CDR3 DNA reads TGTGCCAGCAGCTCTTCCGGGGGGCCACAGAATTCACCCCTCCACTTT.

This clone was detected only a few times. CDR3 nucleotide sequence: TGTGCCAGCAGCCAACCTCGGGGACTAGCCCAAACCGGGGAGCTGTTTTTT. Its protein product is CASSQPRGLAQTGELFF. The chain joins TRBV4-2 to TRBJ2-2; 9 bases map to TRBD2. Losses at the gene ends were 2 bases for V and 5 bases for J; bases not matched to a gene: 9. Germline V gene data show CDR1 as LGHNA and CDR2 as YNFKEQ. CDR3 size: 17 residues.

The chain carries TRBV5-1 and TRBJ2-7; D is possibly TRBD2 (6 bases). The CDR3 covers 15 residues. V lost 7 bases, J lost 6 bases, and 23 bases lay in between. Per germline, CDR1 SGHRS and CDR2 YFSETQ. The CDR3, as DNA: TGCGCCAGCTCACCTGAGGGAGGCTCAGTCGCCGAGCAGTACTTC. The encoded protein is CASSPEGGSVAEQYF.

The CDR3 sequence is CASSPTDRDSYEQYF. The CDR3, as DNA: TGTGCCAGCAGTCCAACCGACAGAGACTCCTACGAGCAGTACTTC. The chain recombines TRBV6-5 with TRBJ2-7; tentative D call: TRBD1 (5 bases). V was trimmed by 5 bases and J by 0 bases, leaving 14 bases between them. Germline V CDR1 and CDR2: MNHEY, SVGAGI. This CDR3 is 15 amino acids long.

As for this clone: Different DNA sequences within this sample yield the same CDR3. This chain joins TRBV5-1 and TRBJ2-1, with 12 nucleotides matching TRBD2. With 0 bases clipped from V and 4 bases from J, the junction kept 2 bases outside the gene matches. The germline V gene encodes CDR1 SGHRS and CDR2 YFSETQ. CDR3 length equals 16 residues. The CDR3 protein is CASSLAGTSGYNEQFF. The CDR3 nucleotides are TGCGCCAGCAGCTTGGCCGGGACTAGCGGGTACAATGAGCAGTTCTTC.

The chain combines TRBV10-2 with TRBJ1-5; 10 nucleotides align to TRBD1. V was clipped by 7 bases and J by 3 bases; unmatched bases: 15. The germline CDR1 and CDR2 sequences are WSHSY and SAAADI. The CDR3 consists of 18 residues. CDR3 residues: CASTLGTGDPRLNQPQHF. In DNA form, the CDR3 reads TGCGCCAGCACCCTGGGGACAGGGGACCCTAGGCTCAATCAGCCCCAGCATTTT.

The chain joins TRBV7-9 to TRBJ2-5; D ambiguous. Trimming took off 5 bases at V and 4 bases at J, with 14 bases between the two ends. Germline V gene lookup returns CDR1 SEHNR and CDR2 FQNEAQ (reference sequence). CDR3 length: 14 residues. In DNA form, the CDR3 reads TGTGCCAGCAGCCAGTCTTCTGGGCGAGAGACCCAGTACTTC. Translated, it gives CASSQSSGRETQYF.

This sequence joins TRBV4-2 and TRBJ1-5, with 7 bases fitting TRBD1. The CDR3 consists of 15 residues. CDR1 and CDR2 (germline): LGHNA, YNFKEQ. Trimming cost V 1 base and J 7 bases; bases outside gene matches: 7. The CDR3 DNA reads TGTGCCAGCAGCCAAGGACTACAGGGGTACCAGCCCCAGCATTTT. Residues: CASSQGLQGYQPQHF.

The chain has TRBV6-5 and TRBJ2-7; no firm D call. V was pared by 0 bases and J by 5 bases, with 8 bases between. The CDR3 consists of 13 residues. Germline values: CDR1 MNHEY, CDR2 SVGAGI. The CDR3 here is CASSYSSGDEQYF. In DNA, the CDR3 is TGTGCCAGCAGTTACTCGTCAGGTGACGAGCAGTACTTC.

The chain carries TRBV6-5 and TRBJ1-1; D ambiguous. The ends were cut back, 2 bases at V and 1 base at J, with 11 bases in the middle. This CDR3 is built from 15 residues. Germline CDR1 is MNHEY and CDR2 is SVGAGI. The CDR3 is CASSYNRRANTEAFF. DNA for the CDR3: TGTGCCAGCAGTTACAATCGTCGAGCGAACACTGAAGCTTTCTTT.

DNA of the CDR3: TGTGCCAGCAGTGAGCTGGCAGGGGCCAACGTCCTGACTTTC. It yields the protein CASSELAGANVLTF. This chain links TRBV2 with TRBJ2-6, with D hard to call. Trimming removed 3 bases from V and 4 bases from J, with 7 bases in between. Germline V gene sequence: CDR1 SNHLY, CDR2 FYNNEI. The CDR3 consists of 14 residues. The variable domain in full, with the rest retrieved from reference TRBV2 and TRBJ2-6, is EPEVTQTPSHQVTQMGQEVILRCVPISNHLYFYWYRQILGQKVEFLVSFYNNEISEKSEIFDDQFSVERPDGSNFTLKIRSTKLEDSAMYFCASSELAGANVLTFGAGSRLTVL.

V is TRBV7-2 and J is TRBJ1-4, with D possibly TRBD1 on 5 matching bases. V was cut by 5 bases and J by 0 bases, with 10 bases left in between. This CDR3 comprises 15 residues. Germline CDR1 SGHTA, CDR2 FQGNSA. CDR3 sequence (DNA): TGTGCCAGCAGCCTTCCAGGGTCAACTAATGAAAAACTGTTTTTT. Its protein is CASSLPGSTNEKLFF.

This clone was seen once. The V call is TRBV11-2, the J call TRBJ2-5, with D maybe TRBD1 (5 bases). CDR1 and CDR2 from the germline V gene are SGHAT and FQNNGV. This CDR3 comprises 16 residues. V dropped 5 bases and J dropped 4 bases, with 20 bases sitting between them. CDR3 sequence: CASSLTDSQRGETQYF. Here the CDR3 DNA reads TGTGCCAGCAGCCTAACAGACAGTCAAAGGGGAGAGACCCAGTACTTC.

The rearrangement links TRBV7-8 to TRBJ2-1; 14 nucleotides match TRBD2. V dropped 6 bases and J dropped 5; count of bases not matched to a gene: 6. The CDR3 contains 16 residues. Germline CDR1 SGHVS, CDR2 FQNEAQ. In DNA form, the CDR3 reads TGTGCCAGCAGTCTGACTAGCGGGGGGGTAAACAATGAGCAGTTCTTC. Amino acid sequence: CASSLTSGGVNNEQFF.

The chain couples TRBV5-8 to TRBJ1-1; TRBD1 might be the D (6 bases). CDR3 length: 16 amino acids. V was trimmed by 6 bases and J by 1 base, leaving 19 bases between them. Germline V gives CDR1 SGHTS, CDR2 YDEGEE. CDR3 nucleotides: TGTGCCAGCACCCAGCTTTGGGGGACAAGGAACACTGAAGCTTTCTTT. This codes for CASTQLWGTRNTEAFF.

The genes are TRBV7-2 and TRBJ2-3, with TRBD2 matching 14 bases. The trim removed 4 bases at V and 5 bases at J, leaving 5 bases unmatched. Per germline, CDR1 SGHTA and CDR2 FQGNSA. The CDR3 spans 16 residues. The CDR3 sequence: CASSYRLAGGIDTQYF. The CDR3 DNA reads TGTGCCAGCAGCTACAGACTAGCGGGGGGGATAGATACGCAGTATTTT.

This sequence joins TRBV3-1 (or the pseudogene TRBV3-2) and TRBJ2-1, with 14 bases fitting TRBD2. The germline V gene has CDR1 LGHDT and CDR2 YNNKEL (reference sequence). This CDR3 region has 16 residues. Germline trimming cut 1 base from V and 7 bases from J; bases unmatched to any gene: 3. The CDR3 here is CASSQGLAGGGNEQFF. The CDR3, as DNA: TGTGCCAGCAGCCAAGGACTAGCGGGAGGGGGTAATGAGCAGTTCTTC.